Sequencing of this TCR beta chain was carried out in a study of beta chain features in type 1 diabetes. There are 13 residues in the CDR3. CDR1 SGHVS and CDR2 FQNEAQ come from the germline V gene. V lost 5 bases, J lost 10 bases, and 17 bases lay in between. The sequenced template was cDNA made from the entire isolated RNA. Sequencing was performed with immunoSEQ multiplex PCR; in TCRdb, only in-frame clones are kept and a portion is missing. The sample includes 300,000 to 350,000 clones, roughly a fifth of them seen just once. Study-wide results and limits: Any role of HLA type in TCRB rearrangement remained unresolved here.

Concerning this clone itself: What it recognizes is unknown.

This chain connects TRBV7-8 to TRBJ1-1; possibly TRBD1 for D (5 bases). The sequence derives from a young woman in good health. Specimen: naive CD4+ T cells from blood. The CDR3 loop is CASSPDGGSGAFF. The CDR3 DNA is TGTGCCAGCAGCCCAGATGGGGGGAGCGGAGCTTTCTTT.